The 25 T cell receptor beta chains given below trace back to one sample, sequenced in a study of blood T cell repertoires in COVID-19. Using immunoSEQ multiplex PCR, the repertoire was profiled, and TCRdb retains in-frame clones only, with some absent. This table holds some 490,000 clones, approximately 85% found once. The sample taken for sequencing was peripheral blood. Every receptor here comes from a human donor in a cohort sampled during active COVID-19.

Notes on this clone: Other DNA sequences in the sample encode the same CDR3. The chain has TRBV7-9 and TRBJ2-7; no reliable D call. Trimming took 0 bases from V and 0 from J, leaving 6 bases between them. This CDR3 comprises 14 residues. Germline values: CDR1 SEHNR, CDR2 FQNEAQ (reference sequence). CDR3 nucleotide sequence: TGTGCCAGCAGCTTAGCCGGGTCCTCCTACGAGCAGTACTTC. It specifies CASSLAGSSYEQYF.

This sequence joins TRBV7-2 and TRBJ1-2, with TRBD1 matching 7 bases. The V gene's germline CDR1 is SGHTA and CDR2 FQGNSA. V was pared by 4 bases and J by 7 bases, with 15 bases of the junction left unmatched. The CDR3 is 16 amino acids. The CDR3 bases are TGTGCCAGCAGCTCCCAAACCGGGGAGACAGGGAGTGGCTACACCTTC. Translated: CASSSQTGETGSGYTF.

This clone came up once. V gene TRBV28 combines with J gene TRBJ2-2, with 9 bases lining up with TRBD2. Germline trimming cut 3 bases from V and 5 bases from J; bases unmatched to any gene: 7. CDR3 length: 16 amino acids. Germline assignment: CDR1 MDHEN and CDR2 SYDVKM. DNA of the CDR3: TGTGCCAGCAGTTTTCGCGGGAGGGCCGGTACCGGGGAGCTGTTTTTT. Its protein product is CASSFRGRAGTGELFF.

CDR3 DNA sequence: TGTGCCAGTGCAGGGGGCAACACCGGGGAGCTGTTTTTT. This gives the protein CASAGGNTGELFF. V and J are TRBV19 and TRBJ2-2, with TRBD1 matching over 8 bases. Germline V gene data show CDR1 as LNHDA and CDR2 as SQIVND (reference sequence). With 8 bases clipped from V and 2 bases from J, the junction kept 1 base outside the gene matches. The CDR3 runs to 13 residues.

Remarks on this clone: Different DNA sequences within this sample yield the same CDR3. V usage is TRBV7-3 and J usage is TRBJ1-1; D is uncertain. CDR1 SGHTA and CDR2 FQGTGA come from the germline V gene. V was clipped by 2 bases and J by 2 bases, with 6 bases between them. This CDR3 has 13 amino acids. CDR3 residues: CASSLGANTEAFF. The CDR3 DNA sequence: TGTGCCAGCAGCTTAGGAGCCAACACTGAAGCTTTCTTT.

This chain links TRBV9 with TRBJ1-6, with D possibly being TRBD1 (6 bases). Deletions cut 3 bases from V and 8 bases from J, with 18 bases between. Germline V gene lookup returns CDR1 SGDLS and CDR2 YYNGEE. CDR3 length: 16 amino acids. The CDR3 spells CASSGRSGGAYSPLHF. DNA for the CDR3: TGTGCCAGCAGCGGACGGTCGGGGGGCGCTTATTCACCCCTCCACTTT. The entire variable domain, with the rest obtained from reference TRBV9 and TRBJ1-6, is as follows: DSGVTQTPKHLITATGQRVTLRCSPRSGDLSVYWYQQSLDQGLQFLIQYYNGEERAKGNILERFSAQQFPDLHSELNLSSLELGDSALYFCASSGRSGGAYSPLHFGNGTRLTVT.

V is TRBV28 and J is TRBJ2-1, with TRBD1 identical over 8 bases. Trimming at V came to 5 bases and at J to 5 bases, leaving 8 bases not matched to a gene. The CDR3 totals 15 residues. Germline-derived CDR1 and CDR2 are MDHEN and SYDVKM. CDR3 loop: CASSSHPGQDNEQFF. The CDR3 DNA sequence: TGTGCCAGCAGTAGTCACCCGGGACAGGACAATGAGCAGTTCTTC.

This clone came up once. The chain combines TRBV19 with TRBJ2-1; D gene unclear. V lost 6 bases to trimming and J lost 0 bases, with 12 bases between them. CDR3 size: 15 residues. Per the germline V gene, CDR1 is LNHDA and CDR2 is SQIVND (reference sequence). CDR3 sequence: CASSEQQSSYNEQFF. The DNA for the CDR3 is TGTGCCAGTAGCGAGCAACAGAGCTCCTACAATGAGCAGTTCTTC. The variable domain in full, with the rest retrieved from reference TRBV19 and TRBJ2-1, is DGGITQSPKYLFRKEGQNVTLSCEQNLNHDAMYWYRQDPGQGLRLIYYSQIVNDFQKGDIAEGYSVSREKKESFPLTVTSAQKNPTAFYLCASSEQQSSYNEQFFGPGTRLTVL.

The chain carries TRBV5-4 and TRBJ2-3, with unresolved D. CDR1 and CDR2 (germline): SGHNT, YYREEE (reference sequence). The germline V and J ends were trimmed by 3 bases and 2 bases, with 10 bases remaining between them. The CDR3 has 14 residues. CDR3 coding DNA: TGTGCCAGCAGCTCCGATTCCTACACAGATACGCAGTATTTT. As protein: CASSSDSYTDTQYF.

The chain carries TRBV14 and TRBJ2-3; no clear D. Between the trimmed V and J ends, which lost 0 bases and 9 bases, there was a span of 10 bases. This CDR3 is built from 13 residues. Per germline, CDR1 SGHDN and CDR2 FVKESK. CDR3 sequence (DNA): TGTGCCAGCAGCCAAGAGTTGTCAAGCACGCAGTATTTT. This encodes CASSQELSSTQYF.

The rearrangement uses TRBV14 and TRBJ2-3, with D possibly matching TRBD2 (6 bases). Trimming took off 4 bases at V and 6 bases at J, with 14 bases between the two ends. The germline V gene has CDR1 SGHDN and CDR2 FVKESK. The CDR3 is 14 amino acids. The CDR3 DNA reads as TGTGCCAGCAGCCGGGACTTGGCCGCGGATACGCAGTATTTT. Amino acids: CASSRDLAADTQYF. The variable domain in full, completed from reference TRBV14 and TRBJ2-3, reads EAGVTQFPSHSVIEKGQTVTLRCDPISGHDNLYWYRRVMGKEIKFLLHFVKESKQDESGMPNNRFLAERTGGTYSTLKVQPAELEDSGVYFCASSRDLAADTQYFGPGTRLTVL.

The rearrangement uses TRBV28 and TRBJ2-3; a weak D match, TRBD1 (5 bases). CDR1 and CDR2 from the germline V gene are MDHEN and SYDVKM. The CDR3 extends over 14 amino acids. V dropped 7 bases and J dropped 3 bases, with 14 bases sitting between them. The CDR3 DNA follows: TGTGCCAGCACCCTCGGCAGGGTAACAGATACGCAGTATTTT. Its protein is CASTLGRVTDTQYF.

The rearrangement uses TRBV3-1 (or the pseudogene TRBV3-2) and TRBJ2-1, with 11 bases aligning to TRBD2. The CDR3 totals 16 residues. CDR1 LGHDT and CDR2 YNNKEL come from the germline V gene (reference sequence). V lost 1 base to trimming and J lost 6 bases; unmatched junction nucleotides: 5. The CDR3: CASSQVLAGEFNEQFF. The CDR3 region has the DNA TGTGCCAGCAGCCAAGTACTAGCGGGAGAGTTCAATGAGCAGTTCTTC.

The sample holds a few counts of this clone. The gene calls are TRBV6-1 and TRBJ1-5; 7 bases agree with TRBD1. Germline CDR1 reads MNHNS; CDR2 reads SASEGT. The V segment lost 4 bases and the J segment 1 base; nucleotides outside the gene matches: 10. The CDR3 is 17 amino acids. The CDR3 DNA follows: TGTGCCAGCAGTGCCACAGGGGTTAGGATGAGCAATCAGCCCCAGCATTTT. Translating gives CASSATGVRMSNQPQHF.

V gene TRBV7-2 combines with J gene TRBJ2-6; D perhaps matches TRBD1 (5 bases). Trimming left V 5 bases short and J 0 bases short, with 8 bases between. CDR1 and CDR2 from the germline V gene are SGHTA and FQGNSA. CDR3 length: 15 residues. DNA for the CDR3: TGTGCCAGCAGCCCGACAGCCTCTGGGGCCAACGTCCTGACTTTC. It translates to CASSPTASGANVLTF.

J is TRBJ2-7 and V is TRBV27, with TRBD2 as a possible D gene (6 bases). Trimming shortened V by 3 bases and J by 3 bases, and 12 bases separated the two germline ends. From germline, CDR1 is MNHEY and CDR2 SMNVEV (reference sequence). This CDR3 is built from 14 residues. The CDR3 loop reads CASSLGGPDYEQYF. The DNA of the CDR3 is TGTGCCAGCAGTTTGGGGGGTCCCGACTACGAGCAGTACTTC.

V gene TRBV9 combines with J gene TRBJ2-5; 8 nucleotides line up with TRBD1. After removal of 4 bases from V and 4 bases from J, the junction contained 3 bases not matched to a gene. The CDR3 is 13 amino acids. Germline V lookup: CDR1 SGDLS, CDR2 YYNGEE. CDR3 sequence (DNA): TGTGCCAGCAGCCTTGGACAGGGAGAGACCCAGTACTTC. It translates to CASSLGQGETQYF. Variable domain in full (rest from reference TRBV9 and TRBJ2-5): DSGVTQTPKHLITATGQRVTLRCSPRSGDLSVYWYQQSLDQGLQFLIQYYNGEERAKGNILERFSAQQFPDLHSELNLSSLELGDSALYFCASSLGQGETQYFGPGTRLLVL.

The chain has TRBV7-9 and TRBJ2-2, with a weak D call TRBD2 (7 bases). The ends were cut back, 7 bases at V and 3 bases at J, with 18 bases in the middle. In germline, CDR1 is SEHNR, CDR2 FQNEAQ (reference sequence). The CDR3 extends over 16 amino acids. CDR3 coding DNA: TGTGCCAGCACACCTAGGGGGGGAGTCGACACCGGGGAGCTGTTTTTT. Its translation: CASTPRGGVDTGELFF.

The chain carries TRBV6-6 and TRBJ2-2; possible D gene TRBD2, 6 bases. Germline CDR1 is MNHNY and CDR2 is SVGAGI (reference sequence). Trimming cost V 2 bases and J 3 bases, with 10 bases left between them. The CDR3 consists of 15 residues. The CDR3 DNA follows: TGTGCCAGCAGTTACGGGGGGATGGACACCGGGGAGCTGTTTTTT. Protein: CASSYGGMDTGELFF.

The V and J genes are TRBV4-2 and TRBJ2-2; unclear D gene. Per germline, CDR1 LGHNA and CDR2 YNFKEQ. V dropped 0 bases and J dropped 9 bases, with 11 bases sitting between them. CDR3 length: 14 amino acids. The CDR3 DNA reads TGTGCCAGCAGCCAAGATCGAGGTTCCCGGGAGCTGTTTTTT. It is translated as CASSQDRGSRELFF.

This sequence joins TRBV2 and TRBJ1-5; a possible D gene is TRBD1 (6 bases). This CDR3 is 16 amino acids long. CDR1 SNHLY and CDR2 FYNNEI come from the germline V gene. Trimming took 6 bases from V and 0 from J, leaving 15 bases between them. CDR3: CASRGGQGYSNQPQHF. In DNA form, the CDR3 reads TGTGCCAGCAGGGGGGGGCAGGGGTATAGCAATCAGCCCCAGCATTTT.

This chain uses TRBV6-1 with TRBJ2-4, with TRBD1 matching over 9 bases. Trimming cost V 2 bases and J 5 bases; bases outside gene matches: 10. This CDR3 is built from 17 residues. CDR1 and CDR2 from the germline V gene are MNHNS and SASEGT. CDR3 loop: CASSERPGQGYQNIQYF. CDR3 DNA: TGTGCCAGCAGTGAAAGGCCGGGACAGGGATACCAAAACATTCAGTACTTC.

The chain uses TRBV7-9 and TRBJ2-7; 10 bases align to TRBD1. V shed 5 bases and J 7 bases; nucleotides not matched to a gene: 2. This CDR3 is built from 12 residues. Germline CDR1 SEHNR, CDR2 FQNEAQ (reference sequence). The CDR3 DNA follows: TGTGCCAGCAGCCGGGGACAGGGGGAGCAGTACTTC. This codes for CASSRGQGEQYF.

The chain couples TRBV19 to TRBJ2-2; 7 bases fit TRBD1. V was pared by 5 bases and J by 1 base, with 7 bases of the junction left unmatched. In germline, CDR1 is LNHDA, CDR2 SQIVND (reference sequence). The CDR3 totals 16 residues. CDR3 nucleotides: TGTGCCAGTAGTCTCAGACAGGGTTGGAACACCGGGGAGCTGTTTTTT. Its translation is CASSLRQGWNTGELFF.

The genes are TRBV27 and TRBJ1-3, with TRBD1 matching over 10 bases. This CDR3 is 19 amino acids long. Per the germline V gene, CDR1 is MNHEY and CDR2 is SMNVEV (reference sequence). Losses at the gene ends were 0 bases for V and 0 bases for J; bases not matched to a gene: 8. For the CDR3, the DNA is TGTGCCAGCAGTTTATCGGGGACAGGGGACCTTCACTCTGGAAACACCATATATTTT. It specifies CASSLSGTGDLHSGNTIYF.